The rows below give T cell receptor beta chains drawn from one sample of a study of PD-1 blockade in mismatch repair-deficient tumors. The method was immunoSEQ multiplex PCR; TCRdb's version includes in-frame clones alone and lacks a portion of them. The sample consists of under 50,000 clones, over 80% of them appearing once. The source material was PBMCs, sampled roughly nine months after starting pembrolizumab. Every receptor here comes from an adult with mismatch repair-deficient cancer. Both conserved end residues are part of each CDR3. D genes are given only for firm matches. A clone size is listed for some rows: how often the clone was seen (once, few, many), or a class if it is expanded.

TRBV4-1,TRBD2,TRBJ2-1,.,CASSQDPREWNEQFF,TGCGCCAGCAGCCAAGATCCGCGGGAGTGGAATGAGCAGTTCTTC
TRBV25-1,TRBD1,TRBJ1-6,.,CASYRGPGSPLHF,TGTGCCAGCTACAGGGGGCCGGGATCACCCCTCCACTTT
TRBV29-1,TRBD1,TRBJ2-7,once,CSVDSSTTGGNEQYF,TGCAGCGTTGACTCGTCGACGACAGGGGGCAACGAGCAGTACTTC
TRBV27,.,TRBJ1-2,once,CASSLRNPGSNYGYTF,TGTGCCAGCAGTTTAAGGAATCCGGGGTCTAACTATGGCTACACCTTC
TRBV7-2,.,TRBJ2-7,.,CASSLGSPYEQYF,TGTGCCAGCAGCTTAGGGAGTCCCTACGAGCAGTACTTC
TRBV4-1,.,TRBJ2-1,.,CASSPSWTVLEGGFF,TGCGCCAGCAGCCCCTCTTGGACGGTCCTCGAAGGAGGGTTCTTC
TRBV19,TRBD2,TRBJ2-1,.,CATGRAVGWDEQFF,TGTGCCACCGGGAGGGCTGTGGGGTGGGATGAGCAGTTCTTC
TRBV9,.,TRBJ2-1,.,CASGTLINEQFF,TGTGCCAGCGGCACCCTTATAAATGAGCAGTTCTTC
TRBV7-8,TRBD1,TRBJ1-5,once,CASSLGVRGLIQPQHF,TGTGCCAGCAGCTTAGGAGTGAGGGGGCTTATTCAGCCCCAGCATTTT
TRBV21-1,.,TRBJ1-2,.,CASSTRGRDYGYTF,TGTGCCAGCAGCACAAGGGGGCGCGACTATGGCTACACCTTC
TRBV27,.,TRBJ1-1,.,CASSFDRRAATEAFF,TGTGCCAGCAGTTTTGATAGGAGAGCGGCCACTGAAGCTTTCTTT
TRBV30,.,TRBJ2-3,.,CAWGGKDTQYF,TGTGCCTGGGGCGGAAAGGATACGCAGTATTTT
TRBV9,.,TRBJ1-3,.,CASSVGEGFSGNTIYF,TGTGCCAGCAGCGTGGGAGAGGGATTCTCTGGAAACACCATATATTTT
TRBV5-1,.,TRBJ1-2,.,CASSLAGVMHGYTF,TGCGCCAGCAGCTTGGCAGGGGTAATGCATGGCTACACCTTC
TRBV28,.,TRBJ1-2,.,CASSFASRGYGYTF,TGTGCCAGCAGTTTTGCCAGTCGGGGCTATGGCTACACCTTC
TRBV6-1,.,TRBJ2-2,.,CASSESSPIDTGELFF,TGTGCCAGCAGTGAAAGTAGCCCTATAGACACCGGGGAGCTGTTTTTT
TRBV6-6,.,TRBJ1-4,once,CASTRTVSATNEKLFF,TGTGCCAGCACCCGGACAGTCAGTGCAACTAATGAAAAACTGTTTTTT
TRBV11-3,TRBD1,TRBJ2-2,.,CASSADRGQGGELFF,TGTGCCAGCAGCGCGGACAGGGGGCAGGGCGGGGAGCTGTTTTTT
TRBV29-1,.,TRBJ2-5,.,CSVDSRETQYF,TGCAGCGTCGATAGCCGAGAGACCCAGTACTTC
TRBV19,TRBD1,TRBJ2-4,.,CASSIPGGAKNIQYF,TGTGCCAGTAGTATTCCAGGGGGAGCCAAAAACATTCAGTACTTC
TRBV15,.,TRBJ1-2,.,CATSRDSGSGTF,TGTGCCACCAGCAGAGATTCGGGGTCGGGCACCTTC
TRBV28,TRBD2,TRBJ2-1,.,CASSSGLVIYNEQFF,TGTGCCAGCAGTTCCGGACTAGTCATCTACAATGAGCAGTTCTTC
TRBV21-1,.,TRBJ2-7,few,CASRGRGSSQYF,TGTGCCAGCCGCGGGAGGGGGTCCTCCCAGTACTTC
TRBV7-2,.,TRBJ1-5,.,CASSVYTGTWQPQHF,TGTGCCAGCAGCGTGTATACAGGGACATGGCAGCCCCAGCATTTT
TRBV19,.,TRBJ1-5,once,CASSNRQTGKVQPQHF,TGTGCCAGTAGTAACCGACAAACAGGGAAAGTTCAGCCCCAGCATTTT
TRBV5-1,.,TRBJ1-2,.,CASSSQGGYGYTF,TGCGCCAGCAGCAGTCAGGGTGGCTATGGCTACACCTTC
TRBV18,.,TRBJ2-5,.,CASSPARQETQYF,TGTGCCAGCTCACCGGCGAGGCAAGAGACCCAGTACTTC
TRBV7-9,TRBD2,TRBJ2-1,.,CASSLREGRESDNEQFF,TGTGCCAGCAGCTTAAGGGAGGGGCGGGAGTCGGACAATGAGCAGTTCTTC
TRBV12-5,.,TRBJ2-3,.,CASGFSGTDTQYF,TGTGCTAGTGGTTTTAGCGGCACAGATACGCAGTATTTT
TRBV4-2,.,TRBJ2-3,.,CASSQGAASSLDTQYF,TGTGCCAGCAGCCAAGGAGCGGCCTCGTCCTTAGATACGCAGTATTTT
TRBV30,.,TRBJ1-5,.,CAWSTGTQPQHF,TGTGCCTGGAGTACAGGGACTCAGCCCCAGCATTTT
TRBV10-3,TRBD2,TRBJ2-3,.,CAISETSGVTQYF,TGTGCCATCAGTGAGACGAGCGGGGTTACGCAGTATTTT
TRBV18,.,TRBJ2-3,.,CASSPDRNTDTQYF,TGTGCCAGCTCACCCGACAGGAACACAGATACGCAGTATTTT
TRBV2,.,TRBJ1-5,once,CASSVQEGQPQHF,TGTGCCAGCAGTGTTCAGGAGGGACAGCCCCAGCATTTT
TRBV4-2,TRBD1,TRBJ2-7,.,CASSQNTQGANFEQYF,TGTGCCAGCAGCCAAAATACACAGGGGGCTAATTTCGAGCAGTACTTC
TRBV6-1,TRBD2,TRBJ2-5,.,CASSTGLTQETQYF,TGTGCCAGCAGCACGGGACTAACCCAAGAGACCCAGTACTTC